This T cell receptor (beta chain) was identified during a study of shared clonotypes between healthy human individuals. Turning to the study itself: In total, the donors were two women and a few men aged 18 to 49.

Naive CD8 populations comprised CD45RO-negative cells positively selected for CCR7, excluding terminally differentiated effector memory CD45RA+ cells. The assay was immunoSEQ multiplex PCR, and TCRdb's table has in-frame clones only and misses some. This sample has about 680,000 clones, with around 90% found just once. Regarding this clone: Its antigen is currently unknown.

V gave up 8 bases and J gave up 3 bases, with 11 bases separating them. The CDR3 spans 13 residues. Germline loops: CDR1 MNHNS, CDR2 SASEGT. Study outcomes and limitations: Unshared clonotypes carried lower generation probabilities than those common to all four donors. Large depth notwithstanding, sorted-subset sequencing proved incomplete by rarefaction.

The V call is TRBV6-1, the J call TRBJ2-1; perhaps D is TRBD1 or TRBD2 (5 bases each). The TCR comes from a man between 25 and 39 years old in good health. Sequenced material: naive CD8+ T cells sorted from blood. The CDR3 loop is CASPGTIYNEQFF. CDR3 DNA: TGTGCCAGCCCCGGGACCATCTACAATGAGCAGTTCTTC.